This T cell receptor (beta chain) was observed in a study of early T cells in non-severe SARS-CoV-2 infection. A few counts support this clonotype. Trimming removed 7 bases at V and 9 bases at J, with 15 bases between. The CDR3 covers 12 residues. CDR1 is MNHEY and CDR2 is SVGEGT in the germline V gene. TCRdb redid the calling of the 5' RACE reads with MiXCR, one entry per CDR3 protein. Among about 63,000 distinct CDR3 sequences listed, 10% to 15% were seen once. The sequenced material came from whole blood. The sequence was obtained from an adult who was a healthcare worker with PCR-confirmed SARS-CoV-2 infection or an uninfected control (not recorded which). This rearrangement joins TRBV6-2 or TRBV6-3 to TRBJ1-2, with D maybe TRBD1 (5 bases). CDR3 protein: CASTWSGGRYTF. The CDR3 DNA follows: TGTGCCAGCACCTGGAGTGGGGGACGCTACACCTTC.